A single sample gave rise to the 6 T cell receptor beta chains below, sequenced in a study of identical twins. TCRdb ran MiXCR on the 5' RACE reads and lists one entry per CDR3 protein. Of around 250,000 distinct CDR3 sequences in the sample, 6.5% were seen once. The same sample was also used in a study of T cells expressing NK-cell markers.

The sequencing sample was made of CD8+ T cells sorted from blood. These receptors came from a woman aged 18-30 years in good health.

This clonotype was recorded many times. V and J are TRBV20-1 and TRBJ2-3, with a possible D match to TRBD1 (6 bases). CDR3 length: 16 amino acids. V was clipped by 0 bases and J by 2 bases, with 15 bases between them. Germline V gives CDR1 DFQATT, CDR2 SNEGSKA (reference sequence). The CDR3 here is CSARDQVGAFTDTQYF. CDR3 DNA: TGCAGTGCTAGAGATCAGGTGGGGGCCTTCACAGATACGCAGTATTTT.

In this sample, this clonotype turned up many times. V usage is TRBV9 and J usage is TRBJ2-1, with D possibly TRBD2 on 7 matching bases. Between the trimmed V and J ends, which lost 5 bases and 4 bases, there was a span of 13 bases. CDR1 SGDLS and CDR2 YYNGEE come from the germline V gene. CDR3 size: 14 residues. In DNA form, the CDR3 reads TGTGCCAGCAGTGGGGGGGCTTTATACAATGAGCAGTTCTTC. As protein: CASSGGALYNEQFF. Full variable domain (missing parts from reference TRBV9 and TRBJ2-1): DSGVTQTPKHLITATGQRVTLRCSPRSGDLSVYWYQQSLDQGLQFLIQYYNGEERAKGNILERFSAQQFPDLHSELNLSSLELGDSALYFCASSGGALYNEQFFGPGTRLTVL.

At least ten counts were recorded for this clonotype. The chain links TRBV18 to TRBJ2-1; D gene unclear. CDR3 length: 12 residues. Trimming pared 7 bases from V and 9 bases from J, leaving 13 bases between. Germline V gene lookup returns CDR1 KGHSH and CDR2 LQKENI. CDR3 loop: CASFPGVGEQFF. CDR3 DNA: TGTGCCAGCTTCCCGGGCGTGGGTGAGCAGTTCTTC.

This clonotype appeared a few times. The gene calls are TRBV20-1 and TRBJ2-3; 9 nucleotides agree with TRBD2. CDR1 is DFQATT, CDR2 SNEGSKA, per germline (reference sequence). The CDR3 contains 16 residues. Trimming took 7 bases from V and 1 from J; bases not matched to a gene: 12. The CDR3, as DNA: TGCAGTGTGGGGCTAGCGGGAACGCGGGGCACAGATACGCAGTATTTT. Its translation is CSVGLAGTRGTDTQYF.

This clonotype has a handful of counts. The CDR3 spells CAISELNQVGLGTEAFF. The CDR3 nucleotides read TGTGCCATCAGTGAGTTGAATCAGGTCGGGCTTGGCACTGAAGCTTTCTTT. The chain combines TRBV10-3 with TRBJ1-1; D not certain. CDR1 is ENHRY, CDR2 SYGVKD, per germline. This CDR3 is 17 amino acids long. The V end was cut by 1 base, the J end by 4 bases, with 19 bases between.

The V call is TRBV9, the J call TRBJ2-3, with 10 bases fitting TRBD2. After removal of 2 bases from V and 0 bases from J, the junction contained 9 bases not matched to a gene. CDR3 length: 18 residues. CDR1 is SGDLS and CDR2 is YYNGEE in the germline V gene. CDR3 in DNA: TGTGCCAGCAGCGTTCCGCTAGCGGGGGAAGAAAGCACAGATACGCAGTATTTT. Translating it yields CASSVPLAGEESTDTQYF.